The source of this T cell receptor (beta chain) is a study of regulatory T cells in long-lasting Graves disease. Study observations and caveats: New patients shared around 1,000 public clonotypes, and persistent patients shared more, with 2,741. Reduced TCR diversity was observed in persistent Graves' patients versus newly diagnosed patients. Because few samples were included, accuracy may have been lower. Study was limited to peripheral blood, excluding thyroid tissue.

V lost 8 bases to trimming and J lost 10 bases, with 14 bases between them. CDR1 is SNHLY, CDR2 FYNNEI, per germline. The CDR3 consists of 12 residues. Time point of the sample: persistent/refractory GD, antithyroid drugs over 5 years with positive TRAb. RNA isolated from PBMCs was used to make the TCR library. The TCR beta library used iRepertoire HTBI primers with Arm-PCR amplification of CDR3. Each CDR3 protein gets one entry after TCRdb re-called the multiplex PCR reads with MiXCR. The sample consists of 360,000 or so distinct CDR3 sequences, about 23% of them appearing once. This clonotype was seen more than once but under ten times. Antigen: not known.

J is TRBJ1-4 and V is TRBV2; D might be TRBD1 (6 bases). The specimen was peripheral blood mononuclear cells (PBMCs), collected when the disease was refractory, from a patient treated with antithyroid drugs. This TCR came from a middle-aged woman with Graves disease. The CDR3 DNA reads TGTGCCAGCGGGGGCCCCTTAGGAAAACTGTTTTTT. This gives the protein CASGGPLGKLFF.